These T cell receptor beta chains were read from a single sample in a study of blood T cell repertoires in COVID-19. This table comes from immunoSEQ multiplex PCR, and its TCRdb copy is limited to in-frame clones, with some not included. The sample has 200,000 to 250,000 clones; about nine tenths are singletons. The specimen was peripheral blood. The receptors shown here come from a woman between 55 and 75 years old with acute or convalescent COVID-19. Both conserved end residues are part of each CDR3. The order of the fields is J gene, V gene, CDR3 protein.

J gene: TRBJ1-4; V gene: TRBV19; CDR3 protein: CASSIRGGKLFF
J gene: TRBJ1-1; V gene: TRBV10-3; CDR3 protein: CAMEEEGTANTEAFF
J gene: TRBJ1-1; V gene: TRBV6-5; CDR3 protein: CASSLGQSIANTEAFF
J gene: TRBJ2-7; V gene: TRBV6-6; CDR3 protein: CASSGLAAYEQYF
J gene: TRBJ2-3; V gene: TRBV5-1; CDR3 protein: CASSLGTGTADTQYF
J gene: TRBJ2-7; V gene: TRBV6-1; CDR3 protein: CASSERGQRGYEQYF
J gene: TRBJ2-2; V gene: TRBV6-5; CDR3 protein: CAGRTGPNTGELFF
J gene: TRBJ2-1; V gene: TRBV27; CDR3 protein: CASSPRYLTSGYNEQFF
J gene: TRBJ2-1; V gene: TRBV20-1; CDR3 protein: CSAKLNEQFF
J gene: TRBJ1-6; V gene: TRBV27; CDR3 protein: CASSLPQGAGNSPLHF
J gene: TRBJ1-1; V gene: TRBV9; CDR3 protein: CASSVIDRGLAEAFF
J gene: TRBJ1-3; V gene: TRBV18; CDR3 protein: CASSPVRGNTIYF
J gene: TRBJ1-2; V gene: TRBV3-1/TRBV3-2; CDR3 protein: CASSNQGARSNYGYTF